A single sample is the source of the 7 T cell receptor beta chains below, sequenced in a study of T cells in Graves' hyperthyroidism and ophthalmopathy. TCR beta CDR3 regions were amplified from RNA transcripts. The HTBI primer set drove a first-round RT-PCR of the TCR CDR3. TCRdb recomputed calls from the multiplex PCR reads with MiXCR, one row per CDR3 protein. Of hundreds of thousands of distinct CDR3 sequences detected, approximately 23% appear once; the ten largest clones hold 49%. The sample comprised blood. The receptors here all came from a woman in her 70s with Graves' ophthalmopathy.

This clonotype was picked up one time. The CDR3 region has the DNA TGTGCCACCAGCAGCACAGCGGGAGAAACAGATACGCAGTATTTT. Amino acids: CATSSTAGETDTQYF. The chain couples TRBV15 to TRBJ2-3, with 8 bases lining up with TRBD2. Looked up from germline, CDR1 is LNHNV and CDR2 is YYDKDF (reference sequence). Germline trimming cut 3 bases from V and 3 bases from J; bases unmatched to any gene: 5. The CDR3 totals 15 residues.

There are many counts of this clonotype. The V and J genes are TRBV25-1 and TRBJ1-1, with a tentative D call TRBD1 (5 bases). The CDR3 contains 15 residues. V lost 5 bases, J lost 0 bases, and 13 bases lay in between. The germline gives CDR1 MGHDK, CDR2 SYGVNS. The CDR3 region has the DNA TGTGCCAGCAGTAGATCGGGACGGTTGAACACTGAAGCTTTCTTT. Protein product: CASSRSGRLNTEAFF.

This clonotype was observed many times. The chain has TRBV12-5 and TRBJ2-5, with TRBD1 matching 9 bases. The V and J ends lost 4 bases and 1 base, in that order; junction bases with no gene match: 13. Germline CDR1 reads LGHNT; CDR2 reads FRNRAP. This CDR3 comprises 18 residues. The CDR3 loop is CASGSPPRGQGPQETQYF. The DNA of the CDR3 is TGTGCTAGTGGTTCGCCCCCGAGGGGACAGGGACCCCAAGAGACCCAGTACTTC. Complete variable domain (other parts from reference TRBV12-5 and TRBJ2-5): DARVTQTPRHKVTEMGQEVTMRCQPILGHNTVFWYRQTMMQGLELLAYFRNRAPLDDSGMPKDRFSAEMPDATLATLKIQPSEPRDSAVYFCASGSPPRGQGPQETQYFGPGTRLLVL.

This clonotype appeared a few times. CDR3: CASSSQTFSYEQYF. The CDR3 DNA is TGTGCCAGCAGCTCCCAGACATTCTCCTACGAGCAGTACTTC. The chain couples TRBV7-9 to TRBJ2-7; D gene ambiguous. The CDR3 totals 14 residues. V was shortened by 4 bases and J by 0 bases, with 10 bases between the two germline ends. Germline CDR1 and CDR2: SEHNR and FQNEAQ (reference sequence).

The chain has TRBV5-1 and TRBJ1-1; D not resolved. V was clipped by 4 bases and J by 7 bases, with 11 bases between them. The CDR3 is 12 residues long. Germline CDR1 SGHRS, CDR2 YFSETQ. The CDR3: CASSSGAGEAFF. The CDR3 DNA reads as TGCGCCAGCAGCAGTGGTGCGGGTGAAGCTTTCTTT.

The sample holds a few counts of this clonotype. Possible read error: a much larger clone is one base away. The chain uses TRBV6-2 or TRBV6-3 and TRBJ2-1; 10 bases match TRBD2. The CDR3 contains 15 residues. Trimming at V came to 2 bases and at J to 2 bases, leaving 0 bases not matched to a gene. Germline assignment: CDR1 MNHEY and CDR2 SVGEGT. CDR3 sequence reads: CASSYGTSAYNEQFF. CDR3 nucleotides: TGTGCCAGCAGTTACGGGACTAGCGCCTACAATGAGCAGTTCTTC.

The chain combines TRBV3-1 with TRBJ1-1; TRBD1 might be the D (5 bases). Trimming pared 2 bases from V and 3 bases from J, leaving 10 bases between. The CDR3 is 14 residues long. CDR1 and CDR2 (germline): LGHDT, YNNKEL (reference sequence). DNA of the CDR3: TGTGCCAGCAGCCAAAATGGGGGTGACACTGAAGCTTTCTTT. It codes for CASSQNGGDTEAFF.